The 27 T cell receptor beta chains given below trace back to one sample, sequenced in a study of blood T cell repertoires in COVID-19. Data came from immunoSEQ multiplex PCR; TCRdb stores just in-frame clones and leaves some out. The repertoire consists of around 94,000 clones, with 75% to 95% occurring once and the leading ten covering around 4.4%. Sequencing was performed on peripheral blood. These TCRs come from a man between 18 and 29 years old with acute or convalescent COVID-19.

The rearrangement links TRBV7-9 to TRBJ1-1, with a tentative D call TRBD1 (5 bases). The V end lost 0 bases, the J end lost 7 bases, and 9 bases lay between the germline ends. The CDR3 consists of 13 residues. Germline V gene data show CDR1 as SEHNR and CDR2 as FQNEAQ (reference sequence). CDR3 loop: CASSLARRVEAFF. CDR3 DNA sequence: TGTGCCAGCAGCTTAGCACGCAGGGTTGAAGCTTTCTTT.

The chain uses TRBV19 and TRBJ1-1; D ambiguous. Germline CDR1 and CDR2: LNHDA and SQIVND (reference sequence). Trimming pared 7 bases from V and 10 bases from J, leaving 16 bases between. The CDR3 runs 12 residues. CDR3 sequence (DNA): TGTGCCAGTACCGGGGATCTAATGAGAGCTTTCTTT. This gives the protein CASTGDLMRAFF.

The CDR3 region is CASSQDSFSGTGRPSSGNTIYF. Here the CDR3 DNA reads TGCGCCAGCAGCCAAGATTCGTTTTCCGGGACAGGACGACCTAGCTCTGGAAACACCATATATTTT. The gene calls are TRBV4-1 and TRBJ1-3; 8 nucleotides line up with TRBD1. The trim removed 0 bases at V and 0 bases at J, leaving 19 bases unmatched. There are 22 residues in the CDR3. CDR1 is MGHRA and CDR2 is YSYEKL in the germline V gene.

V is TRBV5-6 and J is TRBJ1-2; possible D gene TRBD1, 6 bases. V lost 1 base, J lost 4 bases, and 8 bases lay in between. The CDR3 is 13 amino acids. CDR1 SGHDT and CDR2 YYEEEE come from the germline V gene. CDR3 sequence reads: CASSLQQGYGYTF. The CDR3 DNA reads as TGTGCCAGCAGCTTGCAACAGGGCTATGGCTACACCTTC.

V usage is TRBV5-1 and J usage is TRBJ1-1; 8 bases are shared with TRBD1. V shed 5 bases and J 1 base; nucleotides not matched to a gene: 7. This CDR3 comprises 15 residues. Germline CDR1 SGHRS, CDR2 YFSETQ. The CDR3 region is CASSRDRPANTEAFF. The CDR3 nucleotides are TGCGCCAGCAGTCGGGACAGGCCGGCGAACACTGAAGCTTTCTTT.

The V gene is TRBV19, the J gene TRBJ1-4, with TRBD1 as a possible D gene (6 bases). The ends were cut back, 5 bases at V and 8 bases at J, with 15 bases in the middle. The CDR3 has 14 amino acids. Per germline, CDR1 LNHDA and CDR2 SQIVND (reference sequence). The CDR3 nucleotides are TGTGCCAGTAGTGGGACATTGAAGGGGGAAAAACTGTTTTTT. Its protein product is CASSGTLKGEKLFF.

The CDR3: CASSQLRGWGANVLTF. In DNA form, the CDR3 reads TGTGCCAGCAGCCAATTAAGGGGCTGGGGGGCCAACGTCCTGACTTTC. V usage is TRBV14 and J usage is TRBJ2-6; a possible D gene is TRBD1 (5 bases). Germline V lookup: CDR1 SGHDN, CDR2 FVKESK. This CDR3 has 16 residues. V was shortened by 2 bases and J by 4 bases, with 12 bases between the two germline ends.

The genes are TRBV19 and TRBJ2-5, with D possibly TRBD1 on 5 matching bases. The CDR3 is made up of 13 amino acids. Trimming pared 9 bases from V and 3 bases from J, leaving 14 bases between. Germline V CDR1 and CDR2: LNHDA, SQIVND (reference sequence). The CDR3, as DNA: TGTGCCAGCATATCACAGGACGAAGAGACCCAGTACTTC. This translates into CASISQDEETQYF. The entire variable domain, with the rest obtained from reference TRBV19 and TRBJ2-5, is as follows: DGGITQSPKYLFRKEGQNVTLSCEQNLNHDAMYWYRQDPGQGLRLIYYSQIVNDFQKGDIAEGYSVSREKKESFPLTVTSAQKNPTAFYLCASISQDEETQYFGPGTRLLVL.

This clone was observed a handful of times. The chain joins TRBV3-1 (or the pseudogene TRBV3-2) to TRBJ2-2; the match to TRBD2 covers 7 bases. The V gene end was trimmed by 2 bases and the J gene end by 3 bases; junction bases not matched to a gene: 3. This CDR3 contains 15 residues. CDR1 and CDR2 (germline): LGHDT, YNNKEL (reference sequence). CDR3 sequence (DNA): TGTGCCAGCAGCCAAAGCGGGACGGACACCGGGGAGCTGTTTTTT. Encoded protein: CASSQSGTDTGELFF.

This clone was seen a single time. This chain links TRBV29-1 with TRBJ2-7; 8 bases align to TRBD1. Germline V gene lookup returns CDR1 SQVTM and CDR2 ANQGSEA. The CDR3 contains 14 residues. Germline trimming cut 4 bases from V and 6 bases from J; bases unmatched to any gene: 11. This chain's CDR3 is CSVGGTGSSSEQYF. The CDR3 nucleotides are TGCAGCGTTGGTGGGACAGGCTCATCATCCGAGCAGTACTTC.

This chain uses TRBV2 with TRBJ2-5; TRBD1 agrees at 10 bases. The V segment lost 5 bases and the J segment 1 base; nucleotides outside the gene matches: 4. The germline V gene encodes CDR1 SNHLY and CDR2 FYNNEI. The CDR3 is made up of 15 amino acids. The CDR3 nucleotides are TGTGCCAGCAGTATGACAGGGGGCCCCCAAGAGACCCAGTACTTC. Encoded protein: CASSMTGGPQETQYF.

J is TRBJ2-5 and V is TRBV18; 8 nucleotides match TRBD1. The CDR3 contains 14 residues. Germline V lookup: CDR1 KGHSH, CDR2 LQKENI. V trimming: 6 bases; J trimming: 2 bases; junction bases outside the gene matches: 5. In nucleotides, the CDR3 is TGTGCCAGCTCCTACGACAGGGGTCAAGAGACCCAGTACTTC. Translated, it gives CASSYDRGQETQYF.

The chain joins TRBV9 to TRBJ2-5; 15 bases fit TRBD2. The V gene end was trimmed by 0 bases and the J gene end by 5 bases; junction bases not matched to a gene: 2. CDR1 is SGDLS and CDR2 is YYNGEE in the germline V gene. The CDR3 spans 16 residues. The CDR3 spells CASSVAGTSGGETQYF. In DNA form, the CDR3 reads TGTGCCAGCAGCGTAGCCGGGACTAGCGGGGGGGAGACCCAGTACTTC.

The V and J genes are TRBV10-1 and TRBJ2-7; TRBD2 matches 12 bases. The CDR3 consists of 15 residues. The J segment lost 0 bases and the V segment lost 4 bases, leaving 1 base of the junction unmatched. From germline, CDR1 is WNHNN and CDR2 SYGVQD (reference sequence). CDR3 nucleotide sequence: TGCGCCAGCAGTGGGACTAGCGGGAACTCCTACGAGCAGTACTTC. Amino acid sequence: CASSGTSGNSYEQYF.

The chain links TRBV5-6 to TRBJ2-7; D perhaps matches TRBD1 (6 bases). The CDR3 is made up of 15 amino acids. Trimming took off 0 bases at V and 5 bases at J, with 15 bases between the two ends. Germline V gene lookup returns CDR1 SGHDT and CDR2 YYEEEE. CDR3 in DNA: TGTGCCAGCAGCTTGGAACGACAGGTATGGGACGAGCAGTACTTC. Protein sequence: CASSLERQVWDEQYF.

The rearrangement uses TRBV24-1 and TRBJ2-2, with D perhaps TRBD2 (5 bases). This CDR3 has 13 amino acids. Germline assignment: CDR1 KGHDR and CDR2 SFDVKD. Trimming pared 10 bases from V and 0 bases from J, leaving 8 bases between. CDR3: CATRAANTGELFF. CDR3 coding DNA: TGTGCCACGAGGGCCGCGAACACCGGGGAGCTGTTTTTT.

The genes are TRBV11-3 and TRBJ2-3; D not certain. V lost 3 bases to trimming and J lost 2 bases, with 12 bases between them. This CDR3 is 15 amino acids long. The V gene's germline CDR1 is SGHNT and CDR2 YENEEA. CDR3 sequence reads: CASSFSAGTTDTQYF. In DNA, the CDR3 is TGTGCCAGCAGCTTTTCGGCAGGTACCACAGATACGCAGTATTTT.

This chain links TRBV27 with TRBJ1-2; tentatively, D is TRBD1 (6 bases). The V end was cut by 7 bases, the J end by 8 bases, with 23 bases between. CDR1 and CDR2 from the germline V gene are MNHEY and SMNVEV (reference sequence). This CDR3 spans 15 amino acids. The CDR3 bases are TGTGCCAGCACCTCTAGGGCAGGGGAAAGAAGGGGCTACACCTTC. Translation gives CASTSRAGERRGYTF.

The CDR3 is CASSIQWGGWNIQYF. The CDR3 DNA sequence: TGTGCCAGTAGTATTCAGTGGGGAGGTTGGAACATTCAGTACTTC. The chain combines TRBV19 with TRBJ2-4; maybe TRBD2 (6 bases). The CDR3 consists of 15 residues. Germline V lookup: CDR1 LNHDA, CDR2 SQIVND (reference sequence). V was shortened by 3 bases and J by 7 bases, with 16 bases between the two germline ends. Combining the CDR3 with reference TRBV19 and TRBJ2-4 gives the whole variable domain DGGITQSPKYLFRKEGQNVTLSCEQNLNHDAMYWYRQDPGQGLRLIYYSQIVNDFQKGDIAEGYSVSREKKESFPLTVTSAQKNPTAFYLCASSIQWGGWNIQYFGAGTRLSVL.

The rearrangement links TRBV7-9 to TRBJ2-4; 12 nucleotides agree with TRBD1. Germline V gene lookup returns CDR1 SEHNR and CDR2 FQNEAQ (reference sequence). This CDR3 is 18 amino acids long. Losses at the gene ends were 5 bases for V and 2 bases for J; bases not matched to a gene: 10. The CDR3 region has the DNA TGTGCCAGCAGCGAGAACCCGGGACAGGGGGCTCCCAAAAACATTCAGTACTTC. Its protein product is CASSENPGQGAPKNIQYF. The full variable domain, rest sourced from reference TRBV7-9 and TRBJ2-4, is DTGVSQNPRHKITKRGQNVTFRCDPISEHNRLYWYRQTLGQGPEFLTYFQNEAQLEKSRLLSDRFSAERPKGSFSTLEIQRTEQGDSAMYLCASSENPGQGAPKNIQYFGAGTRLSVL.

The V gene is TRBV3-1 (or the pseudogene TRBV3-2), the J gene TRBJ2-7, with 8 bases matching TRBD1. The J segment lost 4 bases and the V segment lost 4 bases, leaving 3 bases of the junction unmatched. The CDR3 runs 13 residues. The V gene's germline CDR1 is LGHDT and CDR2 YNNKEL (reference sequence). The CDR3 DNA is TGTGCCAGCAGCCGGGACAGGCAATACGAGCAGTACTTC. Translated, it gives CASSRDRQYEQYF.

V is TRBV27 and J is TRBJ2-5; 9 bases agree with TRBD1. The CDR3 runs to 15 residues. The V and J ends lost 5 bases and 5 bases, in that order; junction bases with no gene match: 9. Looked up from germline, CDR1 is MNHEY and CDR2 is SMNVEV (reference sequence). The CDR3 coding sequence is TGTGCCAGCAGTACAACCGGGACAGGGCGGGAGACCCAGTACTTC. Its protein product is CASSTTGTGRETQYF.

CDR3 amino acids: CASRDRDTSTDTQYF. The CDR3 nucleotides are TGTGCCAGCAGGGACCGGGACACTAGCACAGATACGCAGTATTTT. The chain recombines TRBV6-6 with TRBJ2-3, with D possibly being TRBD1 (6 bases). Germline V gene data show CDR1 as MNHNY and CDR2 as SVGAGI (reference sequence). V lost 6 bases and J lost 0, with 13 bases in between. The CDR3 is 15 residues long.

The chain couples TRBV27 to TRBJ1-2, with D unresolved. V shed 2 bases and J shed 3 bases, with 13 bases lying between them. This CDR3 contains 15 residues. Per germline, CDR1 MNHEY and CDR2 SMNVEV (reference sequence). The CDR3 here is CASSLAPGGHYGYTF. CDR3 sequence (DNA): TGTGCCAGCAGTTTAGCCCCAGGAGGCCACTATGGCTACACCTTC.

The chain employs TRBV27 and TRBJ2-7; 9 bases fit TRBD1. J lost 0 bases, V lost 4 bases, and 7 bases had no gene match. This CDR3 has 16 amino acids. Germline CDR1 is MNHEY and CDR2 is SMNVEV (reference sequence). DNA of the CDR3: TGTGCCAGCAGTTCGAGGGGACAGGGTCGCTCCTACGAGCAGTACTTC. Amino acid sequence: CASSSRGQGRSYEQYF.

The chain couples TRBV20-1 to TRBJ1-4; D remains ambiguous. V was pared by 6 bases and J by 8 bases, with 10 bases between. Germline V gives CDR1 DFQATT, CDR2 SNEGSKA (reference sequence). The CDR3 length is 11 residues. For the CDR3, the DNA is TGCAGTGCCCTTGAGCTAGAAAAACTGTTTTTT. It specifies CSALELEKLFF.

V is TRBV19 and J is TRBJ2-7; 9 bases map to TRBD1. CDR3 size: 15 residues. The V and J ends lost 6 bases and 3 bases, in that order; junction bases with no gene match: 9. CDR1 is LNHDA and CDR2 is SQIVND in the germline V gene (reference sequence). CDR3 nucleotides: TGTGCCAGTAGCCCGTGGACAGGGGAGGGCTACGAGCAGTACTTC. It specifies CASSPWTGEGYEQYF.